The rows below give T cell receptor beta chains drawn from one sample of a study of T-cell memory formation after mild COVID-19. TCRdb independently ran MiXCR on the 5' RACE reads; one entry per CDR3 protein. The table lists 350,000 to 500,000 distinct CDR3 sequences, 23% of them singletons. Sequencing used PBMCs or a T cell subset sorted from them (not recorded which). Source of these receptors: an adult woman who had mild COVID-19 (a few samples of this study predate the infection). Cell type and time point are not known. Each CDR3 is given with its conserved first and last residue. Fields, in order: V gene, clone size, J gene, D gene, CDR3 DNA, CDR3 protein. A D gene is named only where the DNA matches it firmly. Rows may omit the clone size; those that give it use once, few, many or a size class.

V: TRBV18; size: once; J: TRBJ1-1; D: -; DNA: TGTGCCAGCTCAACAAGCCCCCCAATGAACACTGAAGCTTTCTTT; CDR3: CASSTSPPMNTEAFF
V: TRBV20-1; size: -; J: TRBJ2-7; D: -; DNA: TGCAGTGCTCGACGAAGCGTGGAAAACTACGAGCAGTACTTC; CDR3: CSARRSVENYEQYF
V: TRBV15; size: -; J: TRBJ2-7; D: TRBD2; DNA: TGTGCCACCAGCAGAGATTGGGCTAGCGGCTCCTACGAGCAGTACTTC; CDR3: CATSRDWASGSYEQYF
V: TRBV5-1; size: -; J: TRBJ2-7; D: -; DNA: TGCGCCAGCAGCTACGGGACGGCTAACTACGAGCAGTACTTC; CDR3: CASSYGTANYEQYF
V: TRBV9; size: -; J: TRBJ2-4; D: -; DNA: TGTGCCAGCAGCGTAGAGGCAGGGGCCAAAAACATTCAGTACTTC; CDR3: CASSVEAGAKNIQYF
V: TRBV12-3/TRBV12-4; size: -; J: TRBJ2-1; D: TRBD1; DNA: TGTGCCAGCAGTGACTCCAGGGGGCCTAGCTACAATGAGCAGTTCTTC; CDR3: CASSDSRGPSYNEQFF
V: TRBV5-6; size: many; J: TRBJ2-7; D: TRBD1; DNA: TGTGCCAGCAGCTTGTACGCGGGACAGGTTTATAACGAGCAGTACTTC; CDR3: CASSLYAGQVYNEQYF
V: TRBV7-9; size: few; J: TRBJ2-7; D: -; DNA: TGTGCCAGCAGCTTAGGCCTGGGGGCCGGGACCTACGAGCAGTACTTC; CDR3: CASSLGLGAGTYEQYF
V: TRBV11-2; size: -; J: TRBJ2-7; D: -; DNA: TGTGCCAGCAGCTTAGATGGTTTAAACGAGCAGTACTTC; CDR3: CASSLDGLNEQYF
V: TRBV30; size: -; J: TRBJ1-5; D: -; DNA: TGTGCCTGGAGTGTTATCGGTTCTCAGCCCCAGCATTTT; CDR3: CAWSVIGSQPQHF
V: TRBV14; size: few; J: TRBJ2-1; D: -; DNA: TGTGCCAGCAGCCAAGATGTGGCGGGCTACAATGAGCAGTTCTTC; CDR3: CASSQDVAGYNEQFF
V: TRBV5-1; size: once; J: TRBJ2-1; D: TRBD2; DNA: TGCGCCAGCAGCCCCGGGACTAGCGGGATTAGCTCCTACAATGAGCAGTTCTTC; CDR3: CASSPGTSGISSYNEQFF
V: TRBV24-1; size: few; J: TRBJ1-1; D: -; DNA: TGTGCCACCAGTGATTCAGACAGAGGATACACTGAAGCTTTCTTT; CDR3: CATSDSDRGYTEAFF
V: TRBV5-1; size: -; J: TRBJ2-7; D: -; DNA: TGCGCCAGCAGCTTGATCGGCAGGGCGGTCGAGCAGTACTTC; CDR3: CASSLIGRAVEQYF
V: TRBV5-1; size: few; J: TRBJ1-2; D: TRBD1; DNA: TGCGCCAGCAGTGGGACAGGACCCTATGGCTACACCTTC; CDR3: CASSGTGPYGYTF
V: TRBV9; size: -; J: TRBJ1-5; D: TRBD1; DNA: TGTGCCAGCAGCCCCGGGACAGGGGGCCTCAATCAGCCCCAGCATTTT; CDR3: CASSPGTGGLNQPQHF
V: TRBV29-1; size: -; J: TRBJ2-7; D: TRBD1; DNA: TGCAGCGTACGGACAGGGGGAAACTACGAGCAGTACTTC; CDR3: CSVRTGGNYEQYF
V: TRBV24-1; size: few; J: TRBJ2-2; D: TRBD1; DNA: TGTGCCACCAGTGATGAACGGCTGACAGGGGACACCGGGGAGCTGTTTTTT; CDR3: CATSDERLTGDTGELFF
V: TRBV29-1; size: many; J: TRBJ2-7; D: -; DNA: TGCAGCGTTCAGGGTACCTCCTACGAGCAGTACTTC; CDR3: CSVQGTSYEQYF
V: TRBV6-5; size: few; J: TRBJ2-1; D: TRBD2; DNA: TGTGCCAGCAGTTACTCGGGTAGCGGGAGCAATGAGCAGTTCTTC; CDR3: CASSYSGSGSNEQFF
V: TRBV4-1; size: -; J: TRBJ2-7; D: -; DNA: TGCGCCAGCAGCCAAAGCACCTCAACAGTGGGGATTGAGCAGTACTTC; CDR3: CASSQSTSTVGIEQYF
V: TRBV7-6; size: once; J: TRBJ2-1; D: -; DNA: TGTGCCAGCAGCTCCCAAACGGGGGTCTCCTACAATGAGCAGTTCTTC; CDR3: CASSSQTGVSYNEQFF
V: TRBV12-3/TRBV12-4; size: few; J: TRBJ1-2; D: -; DNA: TGTGCCAGCAGTTTATGGCAGGGAGGCTACACCTTC; CDR3: CASSLWQGGYTF
V: TRBV19; size: -; J: TRBJ1-5; D: TRBD1; DNA: TGTGCCAGTGACTTGGGCAGGGGGCTAGGGCAGCCCCAGCATTTT; CDR3: CASDLGRGLGQPQHF
V: TRBV7-9; size: few; J: TRBJ1-1; D: -; DNA: TGTGCCAGCAGCTTCAACAGCTTAGGCCCGCCTGAAGCTTTCTTT; CDR3: CASSFNSLGPPEAFF
V: TRBV11-2; size: few; J: TRBJ2-3; D: -; DNA: TGTGCCAGCAGCTTAGAAATCGCCTGGGGCCCCTCCACAGATACGCAGTATTTT; CDR3: CASSLEIAWGPSTDTQYF
V: TRBV30; size: few; J: TRBJ1-5; D: -; DNA: TGTGCCTGGAGTGATGTTTCAGAGAACGGGGATCAGCCCCAGCATTTT; CDR3: CAWSDVSENGDQPQHF
V: TRBV3-1; size: -; J: TRBJ2-1; D: TRBD1; DNA: TGTGCCAGCGCGGGCGACCAGGGGGCTTTGTTGAATGAGCAGTTCTTC; CDR3: CASAGDQGALLNEQFF